The 27 T cell receptor beta chains reported below all come from one sample, sequenced in a study of T cells in Graves' hyperthyroidism and ophthalmopathy (dated by TCRdb to about 2019). Library method: multiplex PCR. The data were produced on an Illumina HiSeq 2000. The TCR beta CDR3 regions were amplified from RNA transcripts. The first round of RT-PCR for the TCR CDR3 was performed with the HTBI primer set and the Qiagen OneStep RT-PCR kit. The public reads were reanalyzed by TCRdb: fastp trimming at Q25, MiXCR alignment, in-frame beta chains only. A single entry per CDR3 protein holds the most common genes and DNA from its merged rows. Across this sample there are 600,000 or so distinct CDR3 sequences, with 46% seen only once. Roughly 8.2% of the sample comes from the top ten. Sequencing was carried out using peripheral blood or thyroid tissue (not recorded which). The receptors shown here come from a woman between 18 and 30 years old with Graves' hyperthyroidism. Donor details come from another sample of the same person, matched by shared clones.

J is TRBJ2-7 and V is TRBV25-1; perhaps TRBD2 as D (5 bases). CDR3 size: 16 residues. From germline, CDR1 is MGHDK and CDR2 SYGVNS. Trimming removed 1 base from V and 3 bases from J, with 16 bases in between. CDR3 coding DNA: TGTGCCAGCAGTGAATTTCGGGTACGGGGTGGCTACGAGCAGTACTTC. Encoded protein: CASSEFRVRGGYEQYF.

This clonotype has a count of ten or more. The gene calls are TRBV4-1 and TRBJ1-5; 9 nucleotides align to TRBD1. From germline, CDR1 is MGHRA and CDR2 YSYEKL. V lost 3 bases and J lost 4; bases outside the gene matches: 4. The CDR3 consists of 15 residues. This CDR3 is CASSQRTGDNQPQHF. The CDR3 nucleotides are TGCGCCAGCAGCCAGAGGACAGGGGATAATCAGCCCCAGCATTTT.

This clonotype was seen ten or more times. The junction departs from the called germline gene at one end, perhaps through a read error. This rearrangement joins TRBV10-3 to TRBJ2-6, with D perhaps matching TRBD1 (5 bases). The CDR3 totals 14 residues. Per germline, CDR1 ENHRY and CDR2 SYGVKD. DNA for the CDR3: TGTGCCAGCAGTGACAGCTCTGGGGCCAACGTCCTGACTTTC. This gives the protein CASSDSSGANVLTF.

The chain recombines TRBV29-1 with TRBJ1-5; 8 bases are shared with TRBD1. The CDR3 sequence is 12 residues long. Germline V CDR1 and CDR2: SQVTM, ANQGSEA. Trimming took 7 bases from V and 8 from J; bases not matched to a gene: 7. The CDR3 loop reads CSAKQGGKPQHF. DNA for the CDR3: TGCAGCGCTAAACAGGGGGGGAAGCCCCAGCATTTT.

Concerning this clonotype: Relative to the germline gene, one junction end is altered; a read error may explain this. The genes are TRBV15 and TRBJ1-2; maybe TRBD1 (5 bases). This CDR3 is built from 14 residues. In germline, CDR1 is LNHNV, CDR2 YYDKDF (reference sequence). CDR3 DNA sequence: TGCGCCAGCGGCAACCCGGGGCAGAGGATTGGCTACACCTTC. It encodes CASGNPGQRIGYTF.

This clonotype was counted once. The genes are TRBV20-1 and TRBJ1-5, with D unclear. The CDR3 is 14 amino acids. Between the trimmed V and J ends, which lost 0 bases and 7 bases, there was a span of 13 bases. CDR1 is DFQATT and CDR2 is SNEGSKA in the germline V gene (reference sequence). The DNA for the CDR3 is TGCAGTGCTAGAGATCAGGTTCCGCCCCAGCCCCAGCATTTT. Translated, it gives CSARDQVPPQPQHF.

The CDR3 nucleotides read TGTGCCAGCAGTTCACAGGAAAAACTGTTTTTT. Encoded protein: CASSSQEKLFF. The gene calls are TRBV7-2 and TRBJ1-4; D not resolved. V lost 6 bases and J 8 bases, leaving 7 bases between the germline ends. Per the germline V gene, CDR1 is SGHTA and CDR2 is FQGNSA. The CDR3 spans 11 residues. The complete variable domain, with remaining parts taken from reference TRBV7-2 and TRBJ1-4, reads GAGVSQSPSNKVTEKGKDVELRCDPISGHTALYWYRQSLGQGLEFLIYFQGNSAPDKSGLPSDRFSAERTGGSVSTLTIQRTQQEDSAVYLCASSSQEKLFFGSGTQLSVL.

This clonotype was recorded at least ten times. This sequence joins TRBV7-9 and TRBJ1-1; maybe TRBD1 (5 bases). The germline V and J ends were trimmed by 7 bases and 8 bases, with 20 bases remaining between them. The CDR3 spans 14 residues. Germline V gene lookup returns CDR1 SEHNR and CDR2 FQNEAQ (reference sequence). This CDR3 is CASNAGPSRAEAFF. DNA for the CDR3: TGTGCCAGCAACGCAGGGCCGTCCCGCGCCGAAGCTTTCTTT.

Note on this clonotype: A much larger clone is a single base away; this may be a read error. The rearrangement uses TRBV2 and TRBJ2-7; either TRBD1 or TRBD2 may fit D (5 bases each). From germline, CDR1 is SNHLY and CDR2 FYNNEI. This CDR3 has 12 residues. The CDR3 bases are TGTGCCATCAGTGGACCACCGGGACAGCAGTACTTC. Its protein product is CAISGPPGQQYF.

This clonotype was counted at least ten times. The CDR3 coding sequence is TGCAGCGTCTCCGGGTGGACCTTGAGTGGGGCCAACGTCCTGACTTTC. Residues: CSVSGWTLSGANVLTF. The J gene is TRBJ2-6, the V gene TRBV29-1; unclear D gene. The V and J ends lost 6 bases and 3 bases respectively, with 18 bases between them. Germline CDR1 and CDR2: SQVTM and ANQGSEA. This CDR3 is 16 amino acids long.

V gene TRBV6-2 or TRBV6-3 combines with J gene TRBJ1-5; D gene ambiguous. From germline, CDR1 is MNHEY and CDR2 SVGEGT. This CDR3 spans 14 amino acids. The V and J ends lost 0 bases and 2 bases respectively, with 5 bases between them. The CDR3 DNA follows: TGTGCCAGCAGTTACTCTAACGGCAATCAGCCCCAGCATTTT. This gives the protein CASSYSNGNQPQHF.

This clonotype was seen a few times. The chain carries TRBV2 and TRBJ1-3; perhaps TRBD1 as D (6 bases). The CDR3 length is 14 residues. Trimming removed 2 bases from V and 4 bases from J, with 9 bases in between. Germline lookup yields CDR1 SNHLY and CDR2 FYNNEI. CDR3 nucleotide sequence: TGTGCCAGCAGTGAACCAGGGGCCGGAAACACCATATATTTT. Protein: CASSEPGAGNTIYF.

CDR3 protein: CASSFTLNTEAFF. CDR3 DNA: TGTGCCAGCAGCTTTACATTGAACACTGAAGCTTTCTTT. The J gene is TRBJ1-1, the V gene TRBV7-2, with D hard to call. The germline V gene encodes CDR1 SGHTA and CDR2 FQGNSA. The germline V and J ends were trimmed by 3 bases and 0 bases, with 5 bases remaining between them. The CDR3 has 13 amino acids.

The chain joins TRBV5-1 to TRBJ2-7; no firm D call. V was shortened by 3 bases and J by 2 bases, with 12 bases between the two germline ends. The germline gives CDR1 SGHRS, CDR2 YFSETQ. The CDR3 length is 14 residues. In DNA form, the CDR3 reads TGCGCCAGCAGCTCCCTTGGCTCAACCTACGAGCAGTACTTC. Amino acids: CASSSLGSTYEQYF.

The chain recombines TRBV2 with TRBJ1-3; D unclear. V was clipped by 5 bases and J by 2 bases, with 7 bases between them. Germline CDR1 is SNHLY and CDR2 is FYNNEI. The length of the CDR3 is 13 residues. The DNA of the CDR3 is TGTGCCAGCAGTAAAGACCCTGGAAACACCATATATTTT. The encoded protein is CASSKDPGNTIYF.

The genes are TRBV7-6 and TRBJ1-1; 8 bases line up with TRBD1. The trim removed 5 bases at V and 11 bases at J, leaving 13 bases unmatched. The CDR3 consists of 14 residues. CDR1 is SGHVS, CDR2 FNYEAQ, per germline. The CDR3 DNA sequence: TGTGCCAGCAGCGCCCGGGACAGGCCCGTAGAGGCTTTCTTT. It codes for CASSARDRPVEAFF.

This clonotype came up once. The chain carries TRBV29-1 and TRBJ2-5, with a tentative D call TRBD2 (6 bases). The CDR3 is made up of 10 amino acids. CDR1 and CDR2 from the germline V gene are SQVTM and ANQGSEA. V dropped 7 bases and J dropped 3 bases, with 6 bases sitting between them. Here the CDR3 DNA reads TGCAGCGGGGAGGAAGAGACCCAGTACTTC. Translation gives CSGEEETQYF.

This clonotype was observed at least ten times. The gene calls are TRBV7-9 and TRBJ1-2; a weak D match, TRBD1 (6 bases). Germline V gene data show CDR1 as SEHNR and CDR2 as FQNEAQ (reference sequence). CDR3 size: 13 residues. V was trimmed by 3 bases and J by 6 bases, leaving 11 bases between them. The CDR3 DNA follows: TGTGCCAGCAGCTTGGCCGGGGGGCATGGCTACACCTTC. It encodes CASSLAGGHGYTF.

This chain uses TRBV7-9 with TRBJ1-3; D is undetermined. The CDR3 is made up of 17 amino acids. Germline lookup yields CDR1 SEHNR and CDR2 FQNEAQ (reference sequence). V was pared by 1 base and J by 0 bases, with 13 bases between. The CDR3 reads CASSLVGSLSSGNTIYF. CDR3 bases: TGTGCCAGCAGCTTAGTGGGGTCTCTCAGCTCTGGAAACACCATATATTTT.

At least ten counts were recorded for this clonotype. The gene calls are TRBV5-1 and TRBJ2-7, with a possible D match to TRBD1 (5 bases). This CDR3 has 13 amino acids. Germline loops: CDR1 SGHRS, CDR2 YFSETQ. V lost 6 bases, J lost 0 bases, and 10 bases lay in between. The CDR3 here is CASTTDTSYEQYF. The CDR3 bases are TGCGCCAGCACCACGGACACCTCCTACGAGCAGTACTTC.

The chain links TRBV6-1 to TRBJ1-5; a weak D match, TRBD1 (6 bases). V was cut by 8 bases and J by 2 bases, with 16 bases left in between. Per the germline V gene, CDR1 is MNHNS and CDR2 is SASEGT. The CDR3 sequence is 15 residues long. CDR3 loop: CASRGYREGNQPQHF. The CDR3 region has the DNA TGTGCCAGCCGGGGGTACAGGGAGGGCAATCAGCCCCAGCATTTT.

This chain joins TRBV2 and TRBJ1-1; TRBD1 might be the D (5 bases). Germline V CDR1 and CDR2: SNHLY, FYNNEI. This CDR3 is 16 amino acids long. With 4 bases removed from V and 2 bases from J, the gap between germline ends came to 17 bases. The CDR3 loop is CASSAGAAAGNTEAFF. The CDR3 DNA reads as TGTGCCAGCAGTGCCGGGGCCGCGGCCGGAAACACTGAAGCTTTCTTT.

This clonotype was counted only a few times. The chain joins TRBV7-9 to TRBJ1-1; unclear D gene. Deletions cut 5 bases from V and 0 bases from J, with 13 bases between. CDR3 length equals 15 residues. Germline CDR1 is SEHNR and CDR2 is FQNEAQ (reference sequence). The CDR3 region has the DNA TGTGCCAGCAGCCGGACGGGCCCTATGAACACTGAAGCTTTCTTT. This gives the protein CASSRTGPMNTEAFF.

This clonotype has just a few counts. The chain carries TRBV7-9 and TRBJ2-7; D is unclear. V was pared by 3 bases and J by 4 bases, with 10 bases between. CDR3 length equals 13 residues. CDR1 SEHNR and CDR2 FQNEAQ come from the germline V gene (reference sequence). The CDR3, as DNA: TGTGCCAGCAGCTTCACAAACCCTTACGAGCAGTACTTC. This codes for CASSFTNPYEQYF.

The chain is built from TRBV2 and TRBJ2-2; the match to TRBD1 covers 9 bases. The J segment lost 5 bases and the V segment lost 4 bases, leaving 5 bases of the junction unmatched. Germline assignment: CDR1 SNHLY and CDR2 FYNNEI. The CDR3 is 15 residues long. The CDR3 bases are TGTGCCAGCAGTGCCTGGACAGGGGAGACCGGGGAGCTGTTTTTT. As protein: CASSAWTGETGELFF.

With regard to this clonotype: Possible read error: a much larger clone is one base away. This sequence joins TRBV9 and TRBJ1-3, with TRBD1 matching over 7 bases. Germline CDR1 and CDR2: SGDLS and YYNGEE. CDR3 size: 15 residues. After removal of 5 bases from V and 3 bases from J, the junction contained 8 bases not matched to a gene. The CDR3 nucleotides read TGTGCCAGCAGTTACGGACAGGCGATTGGAAACACCATATATTTT. It yields the protein CASSYGQAIGNTIYF.

J is TRBJ1-6 and V is TRBV25-1, with TRBD1 matching over 10 bases. The CDR3 loop spans 15 amino acids. Germline V gene lookup returns CDR1 MGHDK and CDR2 SYGVNS. The CDR3 nucleotides read TGTGCTAGAGCCTTGGGACAGGGGAGACGGTCACCCCTCCACTTT. It is translated as CARALGQGRRSPLHF. Full variable domain (outside the CDR3, taken from reference TRBV25-1 and TRBJ1-6): EADIYQTPRYLVIGTGKKITLECSQTMGHDKMYWYQQDPGMELHLIHYSYGVNSTEKGDLSSESTVSRIRTEHFPLTLESARPSHTSQYLCARALGQGRRSPLHFGNGTRLTVT.